Sequencing of this TCR beta chain was carried out in a study of blood T cell repertoires in COVID-19. The CDR3 consists of 13 residues. Trimming removed 3 bases from V and 3 bases from J; junction bases left unmatched: 2. Germline V CDR1 and CDR2: SGHAT, FQDESV (reference sequence). Authors' analysis steps: Researchers report that nucleated cell counts were estimated from reference gene primer amplification. The protocol was immunoSEQ multiplex PCR, while the TCRdb copy is restricted to in-frame clones and leaves out a portion. V, J and clone size are those of that table, while D and trimming were read from the DNA. The sample has under 200,000 clones; 88% are singletons.

The origin of this receptor is a man aged 35 to 55 with active or convalescent COVID-19. The V and J genes are TRBV11-1 and TRBJ2-7; 7 bases fit TRBD2. Sequenced sample: peripheral blood. The CDR3 nucleotides read TGTGCCAGCAGCTTCCCGGGGGGCTACGAGCAGTACTTC. Amino acid sequence: CASSFPGGYEQYF.